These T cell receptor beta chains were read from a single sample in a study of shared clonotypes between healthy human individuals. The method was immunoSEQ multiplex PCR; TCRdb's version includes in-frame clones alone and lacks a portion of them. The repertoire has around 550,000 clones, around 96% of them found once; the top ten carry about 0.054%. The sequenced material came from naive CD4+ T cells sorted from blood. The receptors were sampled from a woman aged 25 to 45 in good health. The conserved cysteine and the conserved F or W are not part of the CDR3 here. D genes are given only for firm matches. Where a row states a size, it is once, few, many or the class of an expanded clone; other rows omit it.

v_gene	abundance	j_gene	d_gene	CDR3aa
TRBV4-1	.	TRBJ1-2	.	ASSQDPQAGLGGYT
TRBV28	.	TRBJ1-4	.	ASRGLRAGEKLF
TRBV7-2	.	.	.	ASSLGFYEQY
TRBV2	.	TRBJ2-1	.	ASLAASSYNEQF
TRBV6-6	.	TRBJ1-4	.	ASSYSGDRLWEKLF
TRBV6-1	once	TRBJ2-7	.	ASSEAGETVQY
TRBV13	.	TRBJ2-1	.	ASSLGVDSSYNEQF
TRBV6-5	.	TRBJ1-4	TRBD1	ASSRDRGREKLF
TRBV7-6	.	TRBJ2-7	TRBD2	ASSSSGSLAGNYEQY
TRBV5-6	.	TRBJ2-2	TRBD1	ASSLGLDRYTGELF
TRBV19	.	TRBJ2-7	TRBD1	ASSIWGQGDGEQY
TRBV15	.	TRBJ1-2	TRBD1	ATSRDRGQVGRANYGYT
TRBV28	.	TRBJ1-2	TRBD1	ASSLTGVYGYT
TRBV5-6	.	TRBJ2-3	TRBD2	ASSRTSHTDTQY
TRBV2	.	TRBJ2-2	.	ASSDSTGELF
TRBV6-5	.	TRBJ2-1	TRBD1	ASTRGQGAGEQF
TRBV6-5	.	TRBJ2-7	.	ASSYSWASVAYEQY
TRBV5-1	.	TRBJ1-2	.	ASKEPGQNYGYT
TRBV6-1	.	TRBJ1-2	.	ASSERGGQGNGYT
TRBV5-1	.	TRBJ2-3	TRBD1	ASSLAPTGYTDTQY
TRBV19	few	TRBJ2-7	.	ASSSTGPTRIEQY
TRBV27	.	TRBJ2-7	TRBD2	ASSGLAGGPESYEQY
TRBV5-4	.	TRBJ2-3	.	ASKRAQSGTDTQY
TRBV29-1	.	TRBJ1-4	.	SVAFVSQKLF
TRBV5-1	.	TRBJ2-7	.	ASQRRGQDSYEQY
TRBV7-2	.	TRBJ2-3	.	ASSLLGGPSTDTQY
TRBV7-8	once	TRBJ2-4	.	ASSVDRFLAKNIQY